A single sample is the source of the 14 T cell receptor beta chains below, sequenced in a study of neurological immune-mediated disorders. MiXCR, run by TCRdb on the 5' RACE reads, gives a single entry per CDR3 protein. The sample lists under 75,000 distinct CDR3 sequences; approximately 3.6% were seen once. The sample was PBMCs. Receptor source: a woman between 55 and 75 years old with multiple sclerosis.

Of note for this clonotype: Given the absence of the conserved phenylalanine or tryptophan at the CDR3 end, a read error is likely. In DNA form, the CDR3 reads TGTGCCAGCAGCTTCTCGAGACAGGGCAATCAGCACCAGCATTGT. Translation gives CASSFSRQGNQHQHC. The chain couples TRBV7-9 to TRBJ1-5, with 7 bases lining up with TRBD1. The CDR3 runs 15 residues. Germline CDR1 and CDR2: SEHNR and FQNEAQ (reference sequence).

In its sample, this clonotype was seen many times. This chain links TRBV15 with TRBJ1-6; unclear D gene. This CDR3 has 15 amino acids. Germline CDR1 LNHNV, CDR2 YYDKDF (reference sequence). Trimming pared 0 bases from V and 5 bases from J, leaving 8 bases between. CDR3 sequence: CATSRDGKDNSPLHF. As DNA, the CDR3 is TGTGCCACCAGCAGAGATGGTAAAGATAATTCACCCCTCCACTTT. Full variable domain (outside the CDR3, taken from reference TRBV15 and TRBJ1-6): DAMVIQNPRYQVTQFGKPVTLSCSQTLNHNVMYWYQQKSSQAPKLLFHYYDKDFNNEADTPDNFQSRRPNTSFCFLDIRSPGLGDTAMYLCATSRDGKDNSPLHFGNGTRLTVT.

This clonotype was counted at least ten times. V usage is TRBV3-1 and J usage is TRBJ2-7; 7 nucleotides align to TRBD2. V dropped 3 bases and J dropped 4; count of bases not matched to a gene: 15. The germline gives CDR1 LGHDT, CDR2 YNNKEL (reference sequence). CDR3 length: 17 amino acids. CDR3 sequence: CASSHTGGGIDRYEQYF. Written as DNA, the CDR3 is TGTGCCAGCAGCCATACGGGAGGAGGCATTGATAGGTACGAGCAGTACTTC.

In this sample, this clonotype turned up many times. The CDR3 is CASSDKTGTNGELFF. In DNA form, the CDR3 reads TGTGCCAGCAGTGATAAGACAGGGACTAACGGGGAGCTGTTTTTT. This sequence joins TRBV6-4 and TRBJ2-2, with D perhaps being TRBD1 or TRBD2 (7 bases each). V was cut by 3 bases and J by 7 bases, with 15 bases left in between. The CDR3 totals 15 residues. CDR1 is MRHNA, CDR2 SNTAGT, per germline.

This clonotype was found many times. The V call is TRBV5-1, the J call TRBJ1-1; D not resolved. CDR1 is SGHRS and CDR2 is YFSETQ in the germline V gene. This CDR3 contains 13 residues. V dropped 5 bases and J dropped 0 bases, with 8 bases sitting between them. The DNA of the CDR3 is TGCGCCAGCAGACTACAGATGAACACTGAAGCTTTCTTT. As protein: CASRLQMNTEAFF.

This clonotype was recorded at least ten times. The chain has TRBV10-2 and TRBJ2-2; 8 bases are shared with TRBD2. The CDR3 is made up of 17 amino acids. J was trimmed by 6 bases and V by 8 bases; bases with no gene match: 17. Germline V gives CDR1 WSHSY, CDR2 SAAADI. CDR3 in amino acids: CASQDSGDSPRAGELFF. CDR3 coding DNA: TGCGCCAGCCAGGATAGCGGGGATTCCCCCCGCGCCGGGGAGCTGTTTTTT.

The sample holds many counts of this clonotype. This sequence joins TRBV20-1 and TRBJ2-7, with 7 bases matching TRBD2. Germline lookup yields CDR1 DFQATT and CDR2 SNEGSKA (reference sequence). CDR3 size: 14 residues. Germline trimming cut 4 bases from V and 5 bases from J; bases unmatched to any gene: 11. CDR3 loop: CSATLSGMGHEQYF. The CDR3 nucleotides are TGCAGTGCTACCCTGAGCGGGATGGGGCACGAGCAGTACTTC.

There are many counts of this clonotype. V usage is TRBV3-1 and J usage is TRBJ1-2; D gene ambiguous. The CDR3 contains 12 residues. V was trimmed by 0 bases and J by 10 bases, leaving 9 bases between them. The V gene's germline CDR1 is LGHDT and CDR2 YNNKEL (reference sequence). CDR3 nucleotides: TGTGCCAGCAGCCAAGATGATAGGCCCTACACCTTC. This gives the protein CASSQDDRPYTF.

This clonotype came up many times. The rearrangement links TRBV7-9 to TRBJ2-7; perhaps TRBD1 as D (5 bases). In germline, CDR1 is SEHNR, CDR2 FQNEAQ (reference sequence). The germline V and J ends were trimmed by 8 bases and 3 bases, with 11 bases remaining between them. The CDR3 consists of 12 residues. CDR3 sequence reads: CASLGAHYEQYF. The CDR3 DNA reads TGTGCCAGCTTAGGGGCACACTACGAGCAGTACTTC.

This clonotype was seen many times. The genes are TRBV6-6 and TRBJ1-2, with D possibly matching TRBD1 (5 bases). Trimming removed 7 bases from V and 1 base from J, with 10 bases in between. The V gene's germline CDR1 is MNHNY and CDR2 SVGAGI (reference sequence). The CDR3 is 13 residues long. For the CDR3, the DNA is TGTGCCAGCACCCAAGACAGTAACTATGGCTACACCTTC. Protein sequence: CASTQDSNYGYTF.

This clonotype has a count of ten or more. CDR3 in amino acids: CSARGGGGPSYNEQFF. The CDR3 DNA sequence: TGCAGTGCTAGGGGAGGGGGGGGTCCCTCCTACAATGAGCAGTTCTTC. The V gene is TRBV20-1, the J gene TRBJ2-1; tentative D call: TRBD2 (7 bases). Trimming left V 3 bases short and J 0 bases short, with 15 bases between. CDR1 is DFQATT and CDR2 is SNEGSKA in the germline V gene (reference sequence). The CDR3 has 16 amino acids.

This clonotype was detected ten times or more. The chain has TRBV28 and TRBJ2-6; 8 nucleotides align to TRBD1. CDR1 is MDHEN, CDR2 SYDVKM, per germline. V lost 2 bases, J lost 1 base, and 1 base stayed unmatched. There are 16 residues in the CDR3. The CDR3 loop is CASSLDRGSGANVLTF. The CDR3 region has the DNA TGTGCCAGCAGTTTAGACAGGGGATCTGGGGCCAACGTCCTGACTTTC.

This clonotype occurred many times. This chain links TRBV20-1 with TRBJ1-1; TRBD1 matches at 7 bases. The ends lost 5 bases at V and 6 bases at J; junction bases unmatched: 3. CDR1 and CDR2 (germline): DFQATT, SNEGSKA (reference sequence). CDR3 length: 11 amino acids. This CDR3 is CSAHGTAEAFF. DNA for the CDR3: TGCAGTGCTCACGGGACAGCTGAAGCTTTCTTT.

This clonotype came up many times. The chain couples TRBV15 to TRBJ1-5, with TRBD1 as a possible D gene (6 bases). V was trimmed by 1 base and J by 7 bases, leaving 11 bases between them. Germline lookup yields CDR1 LNHNV and CDR2 YYDKDF (reference sequence). The CDR3 totals 14 residues. CDR3 nucleotide sequence: TGTGCCACCAGCAGAGTACAGGGTCCCCAGCCCCAGCATTTT. This sequence encodes CATSRVQGPQPQHF.